Included here is one TCR beta chain sequence, with context. Profiled with immunoSEQ multiplex PCR; TCRdb holds only in-frame clones, not every one. The data contain roughly 48,000 clones, 70% of them singletons. These data are taken from a study of STAT5B mutations in CD4+ large granular lymphocyte leukemia. V was pared by 4 bases and J by 6 bases, with 13 bases of the junction left unmatched. CDR1 MNHEY and CDR2 SMNVEV come from the germline V gene (reference sequence). The CDR3 is 16 residues long. This TCR derives from a human donor in good health. The sequencing input was CD4+ T cells from blood buffy coats. This chain connects TRBV27 to TRBJ2-5; TRBD2 matches 8 bases. The CDR3 DNA is TGTGCCAGCAGTTATGCGGGGGGCCCCCTGGGGAAGACCCAGTACTTC. Its translation: CASSYAGGPLGKTQYF.